These 21 T cell receptor beta chains came from one sample sequenced in a study of shared clonotypes between healthy human individuals. Clones were read by immunoSEQ multiplex PCR, and TCRdb kept only the in-frame ones, dropping some. The sample shows about 2.1 million clones, around 93% of them seen only once. As defined, naive CD8 cells were CD45RO-negative and positively selected for CCR7, with terminally differentiated effector memory CD45RA+ cells excluded. Material for sequencing was naive CD8+ T cells from PBMCs. The receptor source for this set is a man aged 18 to 35 in good health. Some clones in this sample may be carry-over from other donors' samples.

The chain links TRBV10-2 to TRBJ1-2; D gene uncertain. Trimming removed 2 bases from V and 2 bases from J, with 3 bases in between. This CDR3 spans 12 amino acids. In germline, CDR1 is WSHSY, CDR2 SAAADI. The CDR3 region is CASSEGNYGYTF. The CDR3 coding sequence is TGCGCCAGCAGTGAGGGGAACTATGGCTACACCTTC.

V is TRBV6-1 and J is TRBJ2-4; D possibly corresponds to TRBD1 (5 bases). The CDR3 covers 17 residues. V was clipped by 4 bases and J by 0 bases, with 16 bases between them. Germline V gene data show CDR1 as MNHNS and CDR2 as SASEGT. The CDR3 DNA reads as TGTGCCAGCAGTGGTCAACGGACAAGCCTAGCCAAAAACATTCAGTACTTC. This encodes CASSGQRTSLAKNIQYF.

This clone occurred once. The chain combines TRBV30 with TRBJ2-3; 10 nucleotides line up with TRBD2. Unmatched junction bases numbered 3, after V lost 2 bases and J lost 4 bases. Germline lookup yields CDR1 GTSNPN and CDR2 SVGIG (reference sequence). This CDR3 has 14 residues. Written as DNA, the CDR3 is TGTGCCTGGAGTTCAGCGGGAGGGGCAGATACGCAGTATTTT. This codes for CAWSSAGGADTQYF.

The chain links TRBV5-6 to TRBJ2-5, with TRBD1 matching over 10 bases. The CDR3 is 14 residues long. J was trimmed by 4 bases and V by 4 bases; bases with no gene match: 4. Germline CDR1 reads SGHDT; CDR2 reads YYEEEE. The DNA of the CDR3 is TGTGCCAGCAGCCCTGGGACAGGGGCAGAGACCCAGTACTTC. The encoded protein is CASSPGTGAETQYF.

The gene calls are TRBV29-1 and TRBJ1-1; 8 nucleotides line up with TRBD1. CDR3 length: 13 amino acids. Germline V CDR1 and CDR2: SQVTM, ANQGSEA. Trimming at V came to 3 bases and at J to 7 bases, leaving 7 bases not matched to a gene. Here the CDR3 reads CSVDAQGEVEAFF. The CDR3 DNA reads TGCAGCGTTGACGCACAGGGGGAGGTTGAAGCTTTCTTT. Looking up the rest from reference TRBV29-1 and TRBJ1-1 gives the full variable domain: SAVISQKPSRDICQRGTSLTIQCQVDSQVTMMFWYRQQPGQSLTLIATANQGSEATYESGFVIDKFPISRPNLTFSTLTVSNMSPEDSSIYLCSVDAQGEVEAFFGQGTRLTVV.

V and J are TRBV4-3 and TRBJ2-7; TRBD1 matches 9 bases. This CDR3 contains 14 residues. Germline trimming cut 1 base from V and 3 bases from J; bases unmatched to any gene: 1. Germline lookup yields CDR1 LGHNA and CDR2 YSLEER. CDR3 in amino acids: CASSQGQGDYEQYF. The CDR3 DNA sequence: TGCGCCAGCAGCCAAGGACAGGGGGACTACGAGCAGTACTTC.

The rearrangement links TRBV7-9 to TRBJ1-2, with 7 bases that match TRBD1. There are 14 residues in the CDR3. V trimming: 4 bases; J trimming: 1 base; junction bases outside the gene matches: 3. Per the germline V gene, CDR1 is SEHNR and CDR2 is FQNEAQ (reference sequence). The CDR3, as DNA: TGTGCCAGCAGCTCGGGGACAGATAACTATGGCTACACCTTC. It encodes CASSSGTDNYGYTF.

A word on this clone: The same CDR3 is also encoded by other DNA sequences in this sample. V and J are TRBV9 and TRBJ2-7, with TRBD2 matching 9 bases. The germline V gene has CDR1 SGDLS and CDR2 YYNGEE. CDR3 length: 14 amino acids. V was pared by 1 base and J by 5 bases, with 4 bases of the junction left unmatched. Here the CDR3 DNA reads TGTGCCAGCAGCGTAAGCGGGAGGAGCGACGAGCAGTACTTC. Translated: CASSVSGRSDEQYF.

This chain uses TRBV7-8 with TRBJ2-7, with 15 bases that match TRBD2. Germline-derived CDR1 and CDR2 are SGHVS and FQNEAQ. The V gene end was trimmed by 1 base and the J gene end by 2 bases; junction bases not matched to a gene: 3. The CDR3 is 17 residues long. CDR3 coding DNA: TGTGCCAGCAGCTTAGTGCGGACTAGCGGGGGGGCCTACGAGCAGTACTTC. Translating it yields CASSLVRTSGGAYEQYF.

The chain has TRBV7-2 and TRBJ2-7, with TRBD1 as a possible D gene (7 bases). V gave up 5 bases and J gave up 0 bases, with 14 bases separating them. CDR1 is SGHTA, CDR2 FQGNSA, per germline. This CDR3 region has 15 residues. CDR3 sequence (DNA): TGTGCCAGCAGCCCGCGGGACAGTCCCTCCTACGAGCAGTACTTC. Protein product: CASSPRDSPSYEQYF.

The chain carries TRBV6-6 and TRBJ1-1; D is uncertain. V dropped 5 bases and J dropped 1 base, with 8 bases sitting between them. CDR3 length: 13 amino acids. From germline, CDR1 is MNHNY and CDR2 SVGAGI (reference sequence). The CDR3 DNA reads as TGTGCCAGCAGTAACACAAGGAACACTGAAGCTTTCTTT. It specifies CASSNTRNTEAFF.

V and J are TRBV28 and TRBJ1-1; D gene unclear. Trimming shortened V by 7 bases and J by 5 bases, and 17 bases separated the two germline ends. The CDR3 has 14 residues. Germline CDR1 reads MDHEN; CDR2 reads SYDVKM. The CDR3 nucleotides read TGTGCCAGCAAATACGCGGGGTTGGGGACTGAAGCTTTCTTT. Protein sequence: CASKYAGLGTEAFF.

V usage is TRBV7-2 and J usage is TRBJ2-5, with D possibly being TRBD1 (6 bases). Per the germline V gene, CDR1 is SGHTA and CDR2 is FQGNSA. This CDR3 has 15 amino acids. V shed 1 base and J shed 5 bases, with 14 bases lying between them. CDR3: CASSLVAGVRETQYF. The CDR3 DNA follows: TGTGCCAGCAGCTTAGTGGCAGGGGTCCGGGAGACCCAGTACTTC.

For this clone: The sample holds other DNA sequences that translate to the same CDR3. This chain links TRBV27 with TRBJ2-7, with a possible D match to TRBD2 (5 bases). Trimming shortened V by 3 bases and J by 1 base, and 7 bases separated the two germline ends. The germline gives CDR1 MNHEY, CDR2 SMNVEV (reference sequence). The CDR3 sequence is 13 residues long. CDR3 DNA: TGTGCCAGCAGTTTCCGAGGGTCCTACGAGCAGTACTTC. This codes for CASSFRGSYEQYF.

V usage is TRBV4-1 and J usage is TRBJ2-1, with TRBD2 matching 9 bases. The V and J ends lost 1 base and 6 bases, in that order; junction bases with no gene match: 7. Germline CDR1 and CDR2: MGHRA and YSYEKL. There are 16 residues in the CDR3. CDR3 bases: TGCGCCAGCAGCCAAGTTCGGCGGGAGGGACTCAATGAGCAGTTCTTC. Translation: CASSQVRREGLNEQFF.

The chain carries TRBV4-3 and TRBJ2-7; tentative D call: TRBD1 (6 bases). Trimming removed 0 bases at V and 1 base at J, with 16 bases between. Looked up from germline, CDR1 is LGHNA and CDR2 is YSLEER. This CDR3 has 17 amino acids. In nucleotides, the CDR3 is TGCGCCAGCAGCCAAGATATCGAGACAGGATTTTCCTACGAGCAGTACTTC. It is translated as CASSQDIETGFSYEQYF.

The V gene is TRBV10-2, the J gene TRBJ2-1; the D call may be TRBD1 or TRBD2 (6 bases each). V was shortened by 3 bases and J by 6 bases, with 27 bases between the two germline ends. The CDR3 consists of 19 residues. Germline V gene sequence: CDR1 WSHSY, CDR2 SAAADI. CDR3 sequence (DNA): TGCGCCAGCAGTGACCGTGTGGGGGGACAACTAGCACGAACCAATGAGCAGTTCTTC. Translated, it gives CASSDRVGGQLARTNEQFF.

A remark on this clone: Additional DNA sequences in this sample encode the identical CDR3. CDR3: CASSYSGMNTEAFF. CDR3 DNA sequence: TGTGCCAGCAGTTACTCAGGAATGAACACTGAAGCTTTCTTT. The genes are TRBV6-5 and TRBJ1-1; the D is unclear. V lost 0 bases to trimming and J lost 0 bases, with 5 bases between them. The CDR3 has 14 residues. From germline, CDR1 is MNHEY and CDR2 SVGAGI.

The rearrangement uses TRBV10-1 and TRBJ1-2, with D uncertain. This CDR3 has 17 residues. CDR1 is WNHNN, CDR2 SYGVQD, per germline (reference sequence). V lost 0 bases to trimming and J lost 0 bases, with 14 bases between them. The CDR3 nucleotides are TGCGCCAGCAGTGAGTCGAGTGAGACGGAGGCTAACTATGGCTACACCTTC. It yields the protein CASSESSETEANYGYTF.

The V gene is TRBV10-3, the J gene TRBJ1-5; TRBD1 agrees at 7 bases. Germline V gene data show CDR1 as ENHRY and CDR2 as SYGVKD. The ends lost 10 bases at V and 2 bases at J; junction bases unmatched: 17. The CDR3 totals 17 residues. The chain's CDR3 is CATRPGTVTFGNQPQHF. DNA for the CDR3: TGTGCCACGAGACCCGGGACAGTCACCTTCGGCAATCAGCCCCAGCATTTT.

This clone was observed once. This chain joins TRBV7-9 and TRBJ2-7; no reliable D call. The CDR3 extends over 13 amino acids. V lost 1 base and J 2 bases, leaving 6 bases between the germline ends. Germline V lookup: CDR1 SEHNR, CDR2 FQNEAQ (reference sequence). CDR3 protein: CASSLGFPYEQYF. The CDR3 region has the DNA TGTGCCAGCAGCTTAGGTTTTCCCTACGAGCAGTACTTC.